The sequence of this T cell receptor beta chain was determined in a study of blood T cell repertoires in COVID-19. Study-wide context: PBMCs, B-cell-depleted T cells, or T cells were the source of the cDNA or gDNA that made up the material.

This CDR3 comprises 19 residues. Germline values: CDR1 SGHNT, CDR2 YYREEE (reference sequence). Trimming cost V 6 bases and J 2 bases; bases outside gene matches: 19. Assay used: immunoSEQ multiplex PCR; TCRdb lists only in-frame clones, some missing. The sample shows fewer than 250,000 clones, 65% to 85% of them seen only once. This clone was detected a few times. The chain combines TRBV5-4 with TRBJ2-7; 11 nucleotides line up with TRBD2. The sequence was obtained from a man between 45 and 60 years old with active or convalescent COVID-19. Sequencing was performed on peripheral blood. The CDR3 nucleotides are TGTGCCAGCATCCTACCCGCGACTAGCGGGAAGTCAGGCGCCTACGAGCAGTACTTC. Translated: CASILPATSGKSGAYEQYF.